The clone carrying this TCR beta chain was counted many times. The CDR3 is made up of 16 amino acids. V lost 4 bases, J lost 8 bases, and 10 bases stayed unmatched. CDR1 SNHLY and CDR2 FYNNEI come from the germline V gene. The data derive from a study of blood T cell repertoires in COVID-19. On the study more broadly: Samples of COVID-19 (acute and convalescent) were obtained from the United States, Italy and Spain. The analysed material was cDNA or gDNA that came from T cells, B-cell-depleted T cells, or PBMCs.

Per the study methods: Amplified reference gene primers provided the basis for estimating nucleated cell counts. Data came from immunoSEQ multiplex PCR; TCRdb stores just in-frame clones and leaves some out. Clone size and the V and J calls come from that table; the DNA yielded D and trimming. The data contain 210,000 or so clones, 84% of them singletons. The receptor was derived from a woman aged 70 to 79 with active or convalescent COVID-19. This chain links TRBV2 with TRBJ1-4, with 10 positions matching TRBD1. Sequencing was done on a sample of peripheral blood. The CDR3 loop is CASSAGTGDWYEKLFF. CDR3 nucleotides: TGTGCCAGCAGTGCTGGGACAGGGGATTGGTACGAAAAACTGTTTTTT.